These T cell receptor beta chains were read from a single sample in a study of blood T cell repertoires in COVID-19. This table comes from immunoSEQ multiplex PCR, and its TCRdb copy is limited to in-frame clones, with some not included. The sample includes about 200,000 clones, about 90% of them seen just once. Sequenced: peripheral blood. The receptor set was obtained from a man between 18 and 29 years old with active or convalescent COVID-19. Each CDR3 is given without its conserved first and last residue. Not all rows give a size; the values are once, few, many and, for expanded clones, a class.

clone size,V gene,CDR3 protein
.,TRBV9,ASSVGGNRGNEKLF
once,TRBV29-1,SVEASGRNGELF
.,TRBV7-2,ASSYGFGRGSYEQY
.,TRBV2,ASGRGYQPQH
.,TRBV28,ASSVTGVYEQY
.,TRBV19,ASSIETGTVAF
.,TRBV30,AWSGQTNYGYT
.,TRBV6-2/TRBV6-3,ASSHQGYTEAF
.,TRBV27,ASSVGTGKGTGELF
once,TRBV27,ASTRGQGLNTEAF
.,TRBV6-1,ASSEARILSYNEQF
.,TRBV4-1,ASSQEGTGAREKLF
.,TRBV6-1,ASSDPAGGLGTQY
.,TRBV28,ASSFRGTYNEQF
.,TRBV7-9,ASSVLAQGGTQY
.,TRBV7-8,ASSPQPNWAGDSYEQY
.,TRBV18,ASSPRPGLAGNNEQF
.,TRBV4-2,ASRYGPDYEQF
.,TRBV29-1,SVDGQGSNEQY
once,TRBV28,ASSLGGGGETQY
.,TRBV6-2/TRBV6-3,ASSPSPGGEADTQY
.,TRBV28,ASSRKRGGAETQY
.,TRBV14,ASSQEIGQGYEQY